This T cell receptor beta chain originates from a study of blood T cell repertoires in COVID-19. Study as a whole: Acute-phase and convalescent COVID-19 samples originated in the United States, Italy and Spain. T cells, B-cell-depleted T cells, or PBMCs provided the cDNA or gDNA that served as material.

There are 11 residues in the CDR3. V was clipped by 3 bases and J by 2 bases, with 2 bases between them. Germline values: CDR1 MGHDK, CDR2 SYGVNS. Per the authors' pipeline: Amplifying reference gene primers gave estimates of nucleated cell counts. The repertoire was sequenced with immunoSEQ multiplex PCR; TCRdb's copy has only in-frame clones and lacks some. V and J calls and clone size are as listed in that table; D and trimming were resolved from the DNA. The repertoire holds about 180,000 clones, with approximately 83% as singletons. This clone was found a few times. The sequenced sample was peripheral blood. This sequence joins TRBV25-1 and TRBJ2-7; D is unresolved. The sequence derives from a human donor in a cohort sampled during active COVID-19. The CDR3 nucleotides read TGTGCCAGCAGTGACGCCTACGAGCAGTACTTC. Protein sequence: CASSDAYEQYF.